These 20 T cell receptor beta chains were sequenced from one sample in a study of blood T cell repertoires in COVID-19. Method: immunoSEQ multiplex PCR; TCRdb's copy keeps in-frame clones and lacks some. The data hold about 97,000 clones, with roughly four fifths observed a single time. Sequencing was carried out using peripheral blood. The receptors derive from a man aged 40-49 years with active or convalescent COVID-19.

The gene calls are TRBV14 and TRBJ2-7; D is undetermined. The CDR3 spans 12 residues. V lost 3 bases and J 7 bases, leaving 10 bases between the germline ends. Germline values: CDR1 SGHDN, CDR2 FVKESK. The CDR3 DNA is TGTGCCAGCAGCCAGAGCTCTCGAGAGCAGTACTTC. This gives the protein CASSQSSREQYF.

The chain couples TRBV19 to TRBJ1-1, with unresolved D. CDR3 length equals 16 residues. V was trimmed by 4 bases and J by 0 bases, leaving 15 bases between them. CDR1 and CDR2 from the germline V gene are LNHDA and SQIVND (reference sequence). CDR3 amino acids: CASSTASLGVNTEAFF. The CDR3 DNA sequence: TGTGCCAGTAGTACTGCCTCTCTCGGGGTGAACACTGAAGCTTTCTTT.

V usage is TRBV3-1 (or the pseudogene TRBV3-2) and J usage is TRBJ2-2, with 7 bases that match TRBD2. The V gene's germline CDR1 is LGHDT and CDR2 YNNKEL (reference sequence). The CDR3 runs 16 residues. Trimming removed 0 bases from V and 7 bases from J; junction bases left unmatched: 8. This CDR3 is CASSQEASGADGELFF. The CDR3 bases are TGTGCCAGCAGCCAAGAGGCGAGCGGGGCGGACGGGGAGCTGTTTTTT.

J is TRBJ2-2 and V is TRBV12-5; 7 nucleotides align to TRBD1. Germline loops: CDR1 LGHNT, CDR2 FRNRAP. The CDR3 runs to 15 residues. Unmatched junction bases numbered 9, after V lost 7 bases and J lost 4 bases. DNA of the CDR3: TGTGCTAGTGCCTCGACAGGGTCCGCCACCGGGGAGCTGTTTTTT. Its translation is CASASTGSATGELFF.

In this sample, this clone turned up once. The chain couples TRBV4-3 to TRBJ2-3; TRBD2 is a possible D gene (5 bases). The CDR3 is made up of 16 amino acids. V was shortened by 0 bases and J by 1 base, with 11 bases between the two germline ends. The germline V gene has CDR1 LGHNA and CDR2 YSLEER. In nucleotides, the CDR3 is TGCGCCAGCAGCCAAGACCTAGCTGGAGGCACAGATACGCAGTATTTT. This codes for CASSQDLAGGTDTQYF.

The CDR3 region has the DNA TGTGCCAGCAGTGAGGGACAGGAAAAGACGTCTCAGCCCCAGCATTTT. This codes for CASSEGQEKTSQPQHF. This sequence joins TRBV2 and TRBJ1-5, with 8 nucleotides matching TRBD1. After removal of 3 bases from V and 6 bases from J, the junction contained 10 bases not matched to a gene. Germline CDR1 reads SNHLY; CDR2 reads FYNNEI. This CDR3 comprises 16 residues.

DNA of the CDR3: TGCGCCAGCAGCTTTGAGGGGGAGGGCACTGAAGCTTTCTTT. Its translation: CASSFEGEGTEAFF. The chain is built from TRBV5-1 and TRBJ1-1; tentative D call: TRBD1 (6 bases). This CDR3 has 14 residues. V was clipped by 2 bases and J by 4 bases, with 12 bases between them. Germline CDR1 SGHRS, CDR2 YFSETQ.

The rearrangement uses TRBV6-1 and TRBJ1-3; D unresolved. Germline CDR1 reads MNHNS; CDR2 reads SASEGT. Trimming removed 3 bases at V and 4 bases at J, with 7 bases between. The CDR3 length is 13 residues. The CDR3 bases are TGTGCCAGCAGTGATGTTGGCGGAAACACCATATATTTT. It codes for CASSDVGGNTIYF.

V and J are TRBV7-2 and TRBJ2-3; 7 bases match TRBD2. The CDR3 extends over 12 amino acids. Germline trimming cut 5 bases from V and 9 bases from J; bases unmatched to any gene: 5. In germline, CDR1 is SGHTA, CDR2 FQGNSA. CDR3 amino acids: CASSPGLGTQYF. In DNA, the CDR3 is TGTGCCAGCAGCCCCGGACTAGGCACGCAGTATTTT.

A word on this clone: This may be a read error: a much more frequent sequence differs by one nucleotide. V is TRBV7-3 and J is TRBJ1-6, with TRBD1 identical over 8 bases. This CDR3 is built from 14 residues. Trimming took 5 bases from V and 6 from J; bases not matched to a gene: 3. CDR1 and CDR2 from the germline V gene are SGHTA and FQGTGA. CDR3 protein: CASSLGQVNSPLHF. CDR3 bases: TGTGCCAGCAGCCTGGGACAGGTTAATTCACCCCTCCACTTT.

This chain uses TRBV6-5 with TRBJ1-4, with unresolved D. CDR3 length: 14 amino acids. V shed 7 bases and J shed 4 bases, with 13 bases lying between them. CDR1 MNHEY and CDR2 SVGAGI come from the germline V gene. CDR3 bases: TGTGCCAGCAAAGAGGGCGGAATTAATGAAAAACTGTTTTTT. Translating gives CASKEGGINEKLFF.

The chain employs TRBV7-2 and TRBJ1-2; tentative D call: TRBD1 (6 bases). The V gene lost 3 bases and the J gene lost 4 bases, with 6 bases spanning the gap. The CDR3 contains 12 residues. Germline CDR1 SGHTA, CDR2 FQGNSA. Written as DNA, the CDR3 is TGTGCCAGCAGCTTGGACAGCTATGGCTACACCTTC. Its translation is CASSLDSYGYTF.

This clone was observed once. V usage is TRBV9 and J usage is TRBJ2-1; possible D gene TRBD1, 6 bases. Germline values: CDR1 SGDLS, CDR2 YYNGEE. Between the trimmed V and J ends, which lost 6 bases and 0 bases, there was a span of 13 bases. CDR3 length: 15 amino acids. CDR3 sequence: CASNTGHSSYNEQFF. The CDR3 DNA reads TGTGCCAGCAATACGGGACATAGCTCCTACAATGAGCAGTTCTTC.

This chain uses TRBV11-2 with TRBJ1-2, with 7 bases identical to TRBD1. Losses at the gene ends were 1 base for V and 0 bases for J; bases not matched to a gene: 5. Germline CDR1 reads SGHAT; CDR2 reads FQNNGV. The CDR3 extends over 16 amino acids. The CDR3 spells CASSLAPGTANYGYTF. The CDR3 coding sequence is TGTGCCAGCAGCTTAGCCCCCGGGACAGCTAACTATGGCTACACCTTC. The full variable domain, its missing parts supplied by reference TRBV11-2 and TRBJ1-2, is EAGVAQSPRYKIIEKRQSVAFWCNPISGHATLYWYQQILGQGPKLLIQFQNNGVVDDSQLPKDRFSAERLKGVDSTLKIQPAKLEDSAVYLCASSLAPGTANYGYTFGSGTRLTVV.

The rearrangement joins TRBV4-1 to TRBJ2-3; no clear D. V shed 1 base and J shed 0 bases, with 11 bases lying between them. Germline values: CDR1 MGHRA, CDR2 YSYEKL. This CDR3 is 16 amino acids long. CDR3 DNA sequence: TGCGCCAGCAGCCAAGTCGCGGCAGCTAGCACAGATACGCAGTATTTT. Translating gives CASSQVAAASTDTQYF.

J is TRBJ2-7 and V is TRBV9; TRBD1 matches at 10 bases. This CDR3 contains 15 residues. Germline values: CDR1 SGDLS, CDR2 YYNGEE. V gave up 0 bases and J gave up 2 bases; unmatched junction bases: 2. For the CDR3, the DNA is TGTGCCAGCAGCGTAGAGGGACAGGGGACCTACGAGCAGTACTTC. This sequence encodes CASSVEGQGTYEQYF.

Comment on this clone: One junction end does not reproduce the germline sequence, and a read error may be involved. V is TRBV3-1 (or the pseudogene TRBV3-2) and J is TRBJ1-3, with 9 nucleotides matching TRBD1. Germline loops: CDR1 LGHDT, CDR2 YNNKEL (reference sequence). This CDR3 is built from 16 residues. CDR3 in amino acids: CASTQPGTGYGNTIYF. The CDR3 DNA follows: TGTGCCAGCACCCAACCCGGGACAGGGTATGGAAACACCATATATTTT.

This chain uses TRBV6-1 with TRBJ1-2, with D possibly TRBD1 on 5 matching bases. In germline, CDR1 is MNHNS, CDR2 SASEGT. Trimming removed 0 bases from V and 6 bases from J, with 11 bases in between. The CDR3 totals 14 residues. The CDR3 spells CASSEAGDWHGYTF. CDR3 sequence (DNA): TGTGCCAGCAGTGAAGCAGGGGACTGGCATGGCTACACCTTC.

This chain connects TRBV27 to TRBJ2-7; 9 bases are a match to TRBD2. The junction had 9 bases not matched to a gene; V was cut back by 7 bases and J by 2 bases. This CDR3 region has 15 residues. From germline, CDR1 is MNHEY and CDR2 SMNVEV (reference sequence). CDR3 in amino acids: CASTRSLAGTYEQYF. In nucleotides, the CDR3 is TGTGCCAGCACCCGCAGTCTAGCGGGGACCTACGAGCAGTACTTC.

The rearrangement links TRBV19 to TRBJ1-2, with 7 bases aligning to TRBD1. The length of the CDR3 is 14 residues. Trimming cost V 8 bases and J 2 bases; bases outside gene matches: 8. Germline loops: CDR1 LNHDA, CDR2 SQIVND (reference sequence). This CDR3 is CASELTTGNYGYTF. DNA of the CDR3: TGTGCCAGTGAACTCACGACAGGGAACTATGGCTACACCTTC.